The clone carrying this TCR beta chain appeared a few times. Its target is unknown. Germline lookup yields CDR1 LGHNA and CDR2 YSLEER. CDR3 length: 16 residues. J was trimmed by 5 bases and V by 0 bases; bases with no gene match: 3. It was with 60 Vbeta and 13 Jbeta primers that the PCR ran. This table comes from immunoSEQ multiplex PCR, and its TCRdb copy is limited to in-frame clones, with some not included. Of 90,000 to 110,000 clones listed, approximately 86% are singletons. This entry belongs to a study of cytomegalovirus exposure and HLA in healthy donors. Study observations and caveats: CMV antigen specificity was confirmed in vitro for a few CMV-associated chains. Later analysis identified a missense DCLRE1C variant that was linked to TCR beta V- and J-gene trimming. Earlier analysis yielded a pattern in which most TCR beta V segments were productive about 90% or about 30% of the time.

The V gene is TRBV4-3, the J gene TRBJ2-7; 14 bases map to TRBD2. The source material was PBMCs. This receptor was obtained from a young man in good health and CMV-seronegative. The CDR3 here is CASSQEGLAGGHEQYF. The CDR3 DNA is TGCGCCAGCAGCCAAGAAGGACTAGCGGGAGGCCACGAGCAGTACTTC.